The entry below gives a single T cell receptor (beta chain) sequence along with its context. The antigen is undetermined. Collection occurred without any documented infections or immune events in donors. The data were obtained in a study of identifying expanded T cells in peripheral blood. Study-wide results and limits: Technical replicates showed roughly 1.2 changed clones; two weeks roughly 18; four weeks 19. Across healthy donors, higher total template counts meant significantly greater roughly 2-week count variance.

V shed 6 bases and J shed 4 bases, with 14 bases lying between them. The CDR3 covers 14 residues. Germline values: CDR1 SNHLY, CDR2 FYNNEI. The method was immunoSEQ multiplex PCR; TCRdb's version includes in-frame clones alone and lacks a portion of them. The sample carries approximately 100,000 clones, about 87% recorded once. The sequencing input was blood. The rearrangement links TRBV2 to TRBJ2-3, with D possibly being TRBD2 (5 bases). The clonotype originates from a person aged 18-70 years in good health. The CDR3 sequence is CASSGPSGADTQYF. CDR3 in DNA: TGTGCCAGCAGCGGCCCAAGCGGCGCAGATACGCAGTATTTT.